These 8 T cell receptor beta chains share one sample of origin, sequenced in a study of control samples from healthy donors and cancer patients. Profiling relied on immunoSEQ multiplex PCR, and the TCRdb table lists in-frame clones only, not all of them. The table shows roughly 200,000 clones, with roughly nine tenths occurring only once. Sequencing was done on a sample of blood. The receptors originated from a young man in good health.

DNA for the CDR3: TGTGCCAGCAGCGCTTACAGGAGCTCCTACGAGCAGTACTTC. This gives the protein CASSAYRSSYEQYF. The chain uses TRBV6-5 and TRBJ2-7; D might be TRBD1 (5 bases). Germline CDR1 MNHEY, CDR2 SVGAGI. V lost 6 bases, J lost 0 bases, and 12 bases lay in between. CDR3 size: 14 residues.

This chain connects TRBV15 to TRBJ1-2; D gene uncertain. Trimming stripped 0 bases from V and 1 base from J, with 9 bases between. Germline V gene lookup returns CDR1 LNHNV and CDR2 YYDKDF (reference sequence). The CDR3 extends over 15 amino acids. The CDR3 region is CATSRDELGNYGYTF. The CDR3 DNA reads TGTGCCACCAGCAGAGATGAATTGGGTAACTATGGCTACACCTTC.

The rearrangement joins TRBV6-5 to TRBJ1-3, with 10 nucleotides matching TRBD1. The length of the CDR3 is 15 residues. V was pared by 6 bases and J by 3 bases, with 5 bases of the junction left unmatched. Germline V gene lookup returns CDR1 MNHEY and CDR2 SVGAGI. The CDR3, as DNA: TGTGCCAGCAGGAGACAGGGGGCTCGTGGAAACACCATATATTTT. This encodes CASRRQGARGNTIYF.

This rearrangement joins TRBV24-1 to TRBJ1-5; D unclear. Trimming took off 5 bases at V and 1 base at J, with 5 bases between the two ends. The CDR3 is 13 amino acids. CDR1 KGHDR and CDR2 SFDVKD come from the germline V gene. CDR3 DNA sequence: TGTGCCACCAGTGGAGGGAGCAATCAGCCCCAGCATTTT. It specifies CATSGGSNQPQHF.

This clone was seen once. The rearrangement joins TRBV15 to TRBJ1-2, with 7 bases aligning to TRBD1. CDR1 and CDR2 (germline): LNHNV, YYDKDF (reference sequence). Trimming cost V 3 bases and J 4 bases; bases outside gene matches: 11. This CDR3 has 16 residues. This chain's CDR3 is CATSSRTGLPSYGYTF. In DNA, the CDR3 is TGTGCCACCAGCAGTAGGACAGGACTACCCTCCTATGGCTACACCTTC. The variable domain in full, with the rest retrieved from reference TRBV15 and TRBJ1-2, is DAMVIQNPRYQVTQFGKPVTLSCSQTLNHNVMYWYQQKSSQAPKLLFHYYDKDFNNEADTPDNFQSRRPNTSFCFLDIRSPGLGDTAMYLCATSSRTGLPSYGYTFGSGTRLTVV.

The chain couples TRBV19 to TRBJ1-5; D not certain. CDR1 is LNHDA and CDR2 is SQIVND in the germline V gene (reference sequence). This CDR3 region has 16 residues. Trimming removed 0 bases from V and 5 bases from J, with 14 bases in between. CDR3 nucleotides: TGTGCCAGTAGTATAGACGGCGCGGGATCTTATCAGCCCCAGCATTTT. This sequence encodes CASSIDGAGSYQPQHF.

The chain has TRBV7-9 and TRBJ2-2; no clear D gene. The CDR3 spans 13 residues. V was shortened by 1 base and J by 5 bases, with 5 bases between the two germline ends. CDR1 is SEHNR, CDR2 FQNEAQ, per germline (reference sequence). The CDR3 loop reads CASSLDPTGELFF. For the CDR3, the DNA is TGTGCCAGCAGCTTAGATCCTACCGGGGAGCTGTTTTTT.

The chain recombines TRBV10-3 with TRBJ2-6; D not resolved. This CDR3 region has 13 residues. Between the trimmed V and J ends, which lost 10 bases and 4 bases, there was a span of 11 bases. Germline-derived CDR1 and CDR2 are ENHRY and SYGVKD. The CDR3 spells CATPVIGANVLTF. The CDR3, as DNA: TGTGCCACCCCAGTAATCGGGGCCAACGTCCTGACTTTC.